This passage covers 15 T cell receptor beta chains from one sample sequenced in a study of shared clonotypes between healthy human individuals. The method was immunoSEQ multiplex PCR; TCRdb's version includes in-frame clones alone and lacks a portion of them. This sample has millions of clones; over 85% occur once, and the top ten carry over 0.12%. The material sequenced was naive CD4+ T cells sorted from blood. Subset given: CD45RA+ positively selected. All receptors derive from a young man in good health.

The chain uses TRBV19 and TRBJ1-6; D is uncertain. Germline V CDR1 and CDR2: LNHDA, SQIVND (reference sequence). The V and J ends lost 1 base and 6 bases respectively, with 7 bases between them. This CDR3 contains 14 residues. CDR3 nucleotide sequence: TGTGCCAGTAGTATAGTCCAGCTTAATTCACCCCTCCACTTT. As protein: CASSIVQLNSPLHF.

The chain couples TRBV5-1 to TRBJ2-3, with 9 bases that match TRBD1. The CDR3 sequence is 14 residues long. Germline V gene lookup returns CDR1 SGHRS and CDR2 YFSETQ. J was trimmed by 4 bases and V by 6 bases; bases with no gene match: 6. The CDR3 reads CASTQTGGADTQYF. DNA of the CDR3: TGCGCCAGCACCCAGACAGGGGGAGCAGATACGCAGTATTTT.

As regards this clone: Compared with germline, one end of the junction differs, possibly owing to a read error. The same CDR3 arises from other DNA sequences in this sample as well. The chain combines TRBV4-1 with TRBJ1-1; D uncertain. Germline V CDR1 and CDR2: MGHRA, YSYEKL. This CDR3 is built from 16 residues. CDR3 nucleotides: TGCGCCAGCAGCCAAGTTACCTCCAAAGGGAACACTGAAGCCTTCTTT. Its translation is CASSQVTSKGNTEAFF.

This clone is a singleton in its sample. The V call is TRBV28, the J call TRBJ2-3; D is undetermined. V gave up 6 bases and J gave up 5 bases, with 18 bases separating them. CDR1 MDHEN and CDR2 SYDVKM come from the germline V gene. The CDR3 has 15 amino acids. Written as DNA, the CDR3 is TGTGCCAGCAGCTCGCCGCCCAGTGCTAAAGATACGCAGTATTTT. Translation gives CASSSPPSAKDTQYF.

This clone occurred a few times. The same CDR3 arises from other DNA sequences in this sample as well. This chain joins TRBV5-6 and TRBJ1-2; the D gene is possibly TRBD1 (5 bases). Trimming cost V 4 bases and J 7 bases, with 11 bases left between them. Looked up from germline, CDR1 is SGHDT and CDR2 is YYEEEE. This CDR3 is 12 amino acids long. The chain's CDR3 is CASSLGTAGYTF. In nucleotides, the CDR3 is TGTGCCAGCAGCCTCGGGACGGCTGGCTACACCTTC.

V gene TRBV18 combines with J gene TRBJ2-5; D might be TRBD1 (5 bases). The CDR3 has 14 amino acids. Germline values: CDR1 KGHSH, CDR2 LQKENI. The V and J ends lost 2 bases and 2 bases respectively, with 9 bases between them. The CDR3 sequence is CASSPSSGQETQYF. The CDR3 nucleotides read TGTGCCAGCTCACCAAGCTCAGGGCAAGAGACCCAGTACTTC.

This chain uses TRBV10-1 with TRBJ2-7; D is possibly TRBD1 (5 bases). There are 11 residues in the CDR3. Per germline, CDR1 WNHNN and CDR2 SYGVQD (reference sequence). V was pared by 6 bases and J by 5 bases, with 8 bases between. This chain's CDR3 is CASRQGNEQYF. DNA of the CDR3: TGCGCCAGCAGGCAGGGTAACGAGCAGTACTTC.

V usage is TRBV7-2 and J usage is TRBJ2-3; 7 bases agree with TRBD2. Germline V gene sequence: CDR1 SGHTA, CDR2 FQGNSA. The V segment lost 3 bases and the J segment 1 base; nucleotides outside the gene matches: 4. The CDR3 loop spans 15 amino acids. This CDR3 is CASSFGGFGTDTQYF. The CDR3 coding sequence is TGTGCCAGCAGCTTCGGGGGGTTCGGCACAGATACGCAGTATTTT.

This rearrangement joins TRBV5-1 to TRBJ2-7, with 12 bases matching TRBD2. V lost 4 bases, J lost 1 base, and 3 bases stayed unmatched. Germline assignment: CDR1 SGHRS and CDR2 YFSETQ. The CDR3 extends over 15 amino acids. The CDR3 loop is CASSAGTSGSYEQYF. CDR3 bases: TGCGCCAGCAGCGCAGGGACTAGCGGGTCCTACGAGCAGTACTTC.

This chain connects TRBV19 to TRBJ1-1; D may be TRBD1 (5 bases). Germline CDR1 LNHDA, CDR2 SQIVND (reference sequence). Trimming cost V 5 bases and J 5 bases, with 12 bases left between them. The CDR3 sequence is 13 residues long. The CDR3 nucleotides are TGTGCCAGTAGTCCTTGGGGGGGGACTGAAGCTTTCTTT. This translates into CASSPWGGTEAFF.

V usage is TRBV2 and J usage is TRBJ1-5; D uncertain. The germline V and J ends were trimmed by 3 bases and 4 bases, with 10 bases remaining between them. The CDR3 has 14 residues. Germline-derived CDR1 and CDR2 are SNHLY and FYNNEI. CDR3 protein: CASSDSRGNQPQHF. In nucleotides, the CDR3 is TGTGCCAGCAGTGACTCCAGAGGGAATCAGCCCCAGCATTTT.

This clone was seen a handful of times. The rearrangement joins TRBV30 to TRBJ1-6, with D uncertain. V gave up 1 base and J gave up 10 bases, with 11 bases separating them. This CDR3 comprises 13 residues. Germline V lookup: CDR1 GTSNPN, CDR2 SVGIG (reference sequence). The CDR3 region has the DNA TGTGCCTGGAGTGCGGAATATGGATCACCCCTCCACTTT. The encoded protein is CAWSAEYGSPLHF.

This clone was seen just once. The V call is TRBV29-1, the J call TRBJ2-1; 7 bases match TRBD2. Germline V CDR1 and CDR2: SQVTM, ANQGSEA. The V gene end was trimmed by 3 bases and the J gene end by 3 bases; junction bases not matched to a gene: 2. The CDR3 spans 13 residues. CDR3 protein: CSVDLADYNEQFF. CDR3 DNA sequence: TGCAGCGTTGACCTAGCGGACTACAATGAGCAGTTCTTC.

The chain links TRBV6-5 to TRBJ2-7; D is perhaps TRBD1 (5 bases). V lost 5 bases, J lost 3 bases, and 11 bases lay in between. This CDR3 comprises 13 residues. Germline loops: CDR1 MNHEY, CDR2 SVGAGI. The CDR3 bases are TGTGCCAGCAGTCGACAGTTAAACTACGAGCAGTACTTC. The encoded protein is CASSRQLNYEQYF.

A few counts support this clone. The chain has TRBV9 and TRBJ1-5; D unclear. The germline gives CDR1 SGDLS, CDR2 YYNGEE. There are 15 residues in the CDR3. V was clipped by 0 bases and J by 4 bases, with 11 bases between them. CDR3 sequence (DNA): TGTGCCAGCAGCGTAGGTGGGCTCATTAATCAGCCCCAGCATTTT. As protein: CASSVGGLINQPQHF.